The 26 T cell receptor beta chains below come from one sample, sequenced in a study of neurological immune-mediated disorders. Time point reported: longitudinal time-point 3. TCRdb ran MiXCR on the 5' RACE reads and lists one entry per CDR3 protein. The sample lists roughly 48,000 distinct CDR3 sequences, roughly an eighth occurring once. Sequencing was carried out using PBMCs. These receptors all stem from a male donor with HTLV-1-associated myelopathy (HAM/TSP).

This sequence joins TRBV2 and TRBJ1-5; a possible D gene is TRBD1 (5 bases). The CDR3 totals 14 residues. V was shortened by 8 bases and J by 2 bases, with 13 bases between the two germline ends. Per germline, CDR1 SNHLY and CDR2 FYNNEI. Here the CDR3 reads CASSQGWGNQPQHF. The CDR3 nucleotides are TGTGCCAGCTCGCAGGGATGGGGCAATCAGCCCCAGCATTTT. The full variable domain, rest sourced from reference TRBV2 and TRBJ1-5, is EPEVTQTPSHQVTQMGQEVILRCVPISNHLYFYWYRQILGQKVEFLVSFYNNEISEKSEIFDDQFSVERPDGSNFTLKIRSTKLEDSAMYFCASSQGWGNQPQHFGDGTRLSIL.

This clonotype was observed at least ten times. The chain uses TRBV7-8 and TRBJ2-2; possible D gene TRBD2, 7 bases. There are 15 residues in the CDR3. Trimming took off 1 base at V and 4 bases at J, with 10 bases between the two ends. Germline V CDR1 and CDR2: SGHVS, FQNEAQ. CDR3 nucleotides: TGTGCCAGCAGCTTAGTGGGGGGGCCCACCGGGGAGCTGTTTTTT. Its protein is CASSLVGGPTGELFF.

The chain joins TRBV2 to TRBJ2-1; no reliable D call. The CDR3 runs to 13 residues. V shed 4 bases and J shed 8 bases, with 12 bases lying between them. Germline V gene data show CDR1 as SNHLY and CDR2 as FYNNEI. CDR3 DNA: TGTGCCAGCAGTGTTCGGAGATATGATGAGCAGTTCTTC. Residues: CASSVRRYDEQFF.

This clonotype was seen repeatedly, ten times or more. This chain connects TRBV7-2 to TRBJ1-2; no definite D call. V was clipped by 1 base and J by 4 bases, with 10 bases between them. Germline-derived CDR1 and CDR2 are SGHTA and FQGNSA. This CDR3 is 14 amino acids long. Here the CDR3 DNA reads TGTGCCAGCAGCTTAGTTGGGGAACCCTATGGCTACACCTTC. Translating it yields CASSLVGEPYGYTF.

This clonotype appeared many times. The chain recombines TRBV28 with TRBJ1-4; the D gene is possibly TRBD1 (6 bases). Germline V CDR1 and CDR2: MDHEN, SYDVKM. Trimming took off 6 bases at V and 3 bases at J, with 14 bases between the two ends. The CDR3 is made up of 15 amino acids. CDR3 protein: CASRTGWTANEKLFF. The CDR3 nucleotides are TGTGCCAGCAGGACAGGCTGGACCGCTAATGAAAAACTGTTTTTT.

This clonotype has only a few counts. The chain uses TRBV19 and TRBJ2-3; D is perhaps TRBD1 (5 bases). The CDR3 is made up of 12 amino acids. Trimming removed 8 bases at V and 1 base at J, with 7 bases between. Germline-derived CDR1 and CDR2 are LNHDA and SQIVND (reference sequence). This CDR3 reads CASQGGTDTQYF. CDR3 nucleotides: TGTGCCAGTCAGGGTGGCACAGATACGCAGTATTTT.

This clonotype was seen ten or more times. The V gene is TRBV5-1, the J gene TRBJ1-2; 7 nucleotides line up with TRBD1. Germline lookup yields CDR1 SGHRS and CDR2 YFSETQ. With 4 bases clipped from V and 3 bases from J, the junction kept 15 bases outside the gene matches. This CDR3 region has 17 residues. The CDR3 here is CASSAEVRTGSHYGYTF. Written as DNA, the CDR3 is TGCGCCAGCAGCGCAGAAGTAAGGACAGGCTCCCACTATGGCTACACCTTC.

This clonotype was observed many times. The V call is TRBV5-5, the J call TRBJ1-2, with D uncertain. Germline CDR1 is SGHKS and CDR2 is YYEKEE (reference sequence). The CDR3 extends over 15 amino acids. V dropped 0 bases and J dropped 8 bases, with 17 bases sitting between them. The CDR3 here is CASSLGSGSLSGYTF. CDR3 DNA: TGTGCCAGCAGCTTGGGCTCAGGCAGCTTGAGCGGCTACACCTTC.

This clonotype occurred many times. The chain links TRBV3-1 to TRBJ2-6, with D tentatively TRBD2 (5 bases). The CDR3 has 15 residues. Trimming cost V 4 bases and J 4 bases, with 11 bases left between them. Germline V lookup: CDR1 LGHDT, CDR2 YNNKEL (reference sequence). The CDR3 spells CASSPPGGGANVLTF. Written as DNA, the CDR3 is TGTGCCAGCAGCCCCCCCGGCGGGGGGGCCAACGTCCTGACTTTC.

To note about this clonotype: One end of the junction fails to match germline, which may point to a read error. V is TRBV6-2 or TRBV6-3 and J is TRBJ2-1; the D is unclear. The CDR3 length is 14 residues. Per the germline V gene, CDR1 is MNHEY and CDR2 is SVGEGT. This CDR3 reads CASSYGSVGNEQFF. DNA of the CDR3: TGTGCTAGCAGTTACGGAAGTGTTGGCAATGAGCAGTTCTTC.

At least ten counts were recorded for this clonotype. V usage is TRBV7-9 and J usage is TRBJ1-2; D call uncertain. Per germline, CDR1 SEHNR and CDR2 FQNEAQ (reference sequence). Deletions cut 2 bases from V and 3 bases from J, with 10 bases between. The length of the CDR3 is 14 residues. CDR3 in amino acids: CASSLWEMDYGYTF. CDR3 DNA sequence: TGTGCCAGCAGCTTATGGGAAATGGACTATGGCTACACCTTC. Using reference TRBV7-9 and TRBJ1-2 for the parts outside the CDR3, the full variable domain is DTGVSQNPRHKITKRGQNVTFRCDPISEHNRLYWYRQTLGQGPEFLTYFQNEAQLEKSRLLSDRFSAERPKGSFSTLEIQRTEQGDSAMYLCASSLWEMDYGYTFGSGTRLTVV.

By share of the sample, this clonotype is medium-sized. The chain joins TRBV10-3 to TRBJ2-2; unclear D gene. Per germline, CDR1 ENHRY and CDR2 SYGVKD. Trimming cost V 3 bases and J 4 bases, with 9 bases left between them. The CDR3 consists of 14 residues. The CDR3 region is CAISEEDPTGELFF. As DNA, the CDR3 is TGTGCCATCAGTGAAGAAGACCCCACCGGGGAGCTGTTTTTT.

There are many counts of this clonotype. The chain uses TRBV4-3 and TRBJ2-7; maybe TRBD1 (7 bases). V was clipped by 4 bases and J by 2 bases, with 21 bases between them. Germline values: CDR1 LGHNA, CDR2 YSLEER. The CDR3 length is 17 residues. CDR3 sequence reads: CASSRVLGGRGAYEQYF. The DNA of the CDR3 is TGCGCCAGCAGCCGCGTCCTGGGTGGCAGGGGGGCCTACGAGCAGTACTTC.

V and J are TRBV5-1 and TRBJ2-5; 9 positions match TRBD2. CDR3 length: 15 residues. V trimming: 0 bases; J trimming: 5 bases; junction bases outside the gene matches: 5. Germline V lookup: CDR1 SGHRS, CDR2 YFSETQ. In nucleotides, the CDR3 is TGCGCCAGCAGCTTGGACGCGGGGGGGCGTGAGACCCAGTACTTC. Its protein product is CASSLDAGGRETQYF.

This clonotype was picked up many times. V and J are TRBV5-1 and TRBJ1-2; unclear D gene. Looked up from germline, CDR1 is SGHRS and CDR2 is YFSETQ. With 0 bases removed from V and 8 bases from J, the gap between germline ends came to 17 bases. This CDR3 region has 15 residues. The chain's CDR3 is CASSLDPASVWGYTF. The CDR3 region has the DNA TGCGCCAGCAGCTTGGATCCGGCTTCAGTTTGGGGCTACACCTTC.

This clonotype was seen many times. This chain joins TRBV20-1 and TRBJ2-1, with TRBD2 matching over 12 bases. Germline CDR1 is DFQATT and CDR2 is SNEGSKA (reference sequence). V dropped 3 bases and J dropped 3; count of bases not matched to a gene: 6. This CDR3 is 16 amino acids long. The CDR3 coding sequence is TGCAGTGCTAGTCAACTAGCGGGGGGTTACTACAATGAGCAGTTCTTC. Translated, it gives CSASQLAGGYYNEQFF.

CDR3 protein: CASSYGTSGGPNTQYF. The CDR3 nucleotides are TGTGCCAGCAGTTACGGGACTAGCGGGGGGCCAAATACGCAGTATTTT. The chain joins TRBV6-2 or TRBV6-3 to TRBJ2-3, with 15 bases that match TRBD2. The J segment lost 7 bases and the V segment lost 2 bases, leaving 4 bases of the junction unmatched. There are 16 residues in the CDR3. CDR1 is MNHEY and CDR2 is SVGEGT in the germline V gene.

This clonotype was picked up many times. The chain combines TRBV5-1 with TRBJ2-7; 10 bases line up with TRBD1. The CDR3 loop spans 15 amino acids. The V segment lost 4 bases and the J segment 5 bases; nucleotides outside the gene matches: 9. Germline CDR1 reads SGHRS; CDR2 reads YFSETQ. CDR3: CASSHPGQGNNEQYF. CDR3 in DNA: TGCGCCAGCAGCCACCCGGGACAGGGGAACAACGAGCAGTACTTC.

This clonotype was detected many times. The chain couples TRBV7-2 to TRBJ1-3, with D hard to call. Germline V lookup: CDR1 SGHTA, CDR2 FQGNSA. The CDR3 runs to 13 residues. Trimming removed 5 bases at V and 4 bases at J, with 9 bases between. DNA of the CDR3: TGTGCCAGCAGCCAAAGCATCGGAAACACCATATATTTT. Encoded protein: CASSQSIGNTIYF.

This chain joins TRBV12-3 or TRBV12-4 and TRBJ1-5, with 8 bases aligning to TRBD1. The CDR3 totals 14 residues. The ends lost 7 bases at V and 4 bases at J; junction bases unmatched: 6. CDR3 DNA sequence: TGTGCCAGCAATTTTCAGGGGGCGAATCAGCCCCAGCATTTT. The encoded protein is CASNFQGANQPQHF.

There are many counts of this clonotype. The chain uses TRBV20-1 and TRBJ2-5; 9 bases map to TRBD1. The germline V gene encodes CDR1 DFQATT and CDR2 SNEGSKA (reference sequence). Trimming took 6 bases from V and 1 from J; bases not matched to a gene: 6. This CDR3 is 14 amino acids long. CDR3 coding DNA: TGCAGTGCACCGGACAGGGGTGGCCAAGAGACCCAGTACTTC. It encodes CSAPDRGGQETQYF.

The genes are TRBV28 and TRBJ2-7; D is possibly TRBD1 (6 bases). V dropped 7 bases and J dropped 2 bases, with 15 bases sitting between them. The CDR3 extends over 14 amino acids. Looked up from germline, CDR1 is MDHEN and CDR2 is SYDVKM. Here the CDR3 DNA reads TGTGCCAGCACTTTGGGGACAACCACCTACGAGCAGTACTTC. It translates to CASTLGTTTYEQYF. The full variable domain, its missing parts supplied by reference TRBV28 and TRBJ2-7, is DVKVTQSSRYLVKRTGEKVFLECVQDMDHENMFWYRQDPGLGLRLIYFSYDVKMKEKGDIPEGYSVSREKKERFSLILESASTNQTSMYLCASTLGTTTYEQYFGPGTRLTVT.

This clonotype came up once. The DNA of the CDR3 is TGTGCCAGCAGTTCTCTAAAAACTGAAGCTTTCTTT. Amino acids: CASSSLKTEAFF. V gene TRBV27 combines with J gene TRBJ1-1; no firm D call. The germline V gene has CDR1 MNHEY and CDR2 SMNVEV (reference sequence). This CDR3 comprises 12 residues. The V end was cut by 4 bases, the J end by 5 bases, with 8 bases between.

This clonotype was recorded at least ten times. CDR3 amino acids: CASMAQPGQETQYF. The CDR3 DNA reads TGTGCCAGCATGGCCCAACCCGGTCAAGAGACCCAGTACTTC. The chain joins TRBV7-2 to TRBJ2-5, with unresolved D. The V end was cut by 7 bases, the J end by 2 bases, with 14 bases between. Germline CDR1 and CDR2: SGHTA and FQGNSA. The CDR3 totals 14 residues.

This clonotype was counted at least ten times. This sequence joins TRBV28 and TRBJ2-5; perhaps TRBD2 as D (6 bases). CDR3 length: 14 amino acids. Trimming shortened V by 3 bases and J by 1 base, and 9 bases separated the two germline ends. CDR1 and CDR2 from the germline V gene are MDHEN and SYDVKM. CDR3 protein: CASSFELAQETQYF. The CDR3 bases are TGTGCCAGCAGTTTCGAACTAGCCCAAGAGACCCAGTACTTC.

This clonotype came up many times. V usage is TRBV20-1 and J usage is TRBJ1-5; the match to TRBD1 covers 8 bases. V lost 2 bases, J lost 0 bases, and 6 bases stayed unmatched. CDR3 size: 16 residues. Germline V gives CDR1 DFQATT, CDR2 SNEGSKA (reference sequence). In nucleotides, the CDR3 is TGCAGTGCTAGATTTTGGACAGGGAATAGCAATCAGCCCCAGCATTTT. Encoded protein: CSARFWTGNSNQPQHF.